Shown below are 15 T cell receptor beta chains from a single sample sequenced in a study of shared clonotypes between healthy human individuals. Sequencing was performed with immunoSEQ multiplex PCR; in TCRdb, only in-frame clones are kept and a portion is missing. The sample yields around 1.5 million clones, about 98% seen once. Sequencing was performed on naive CD4+ T cells sorted from blood. Regarding subset: CD45RA+ positively selected. Receptor source: a man younger than 45 in good health.

The chain couples TRBV11-2 to TRBJ2-5; 10 positions match TRBD2. V lost 4 bases and J lost 1; bases outside the gene matches: 3. The CDR3 consists of 15 residues. Germline V gene lookup returns CDR1 SGHAT and CDR2 FQNNGV. CDR3 sequence: CASSYSGRSQETQYF. Written as DNA, the CDR3 is TGTGCCAGCAGCTATAGCGGGAGGTCCCAAGAGACCCAGTACTTC.

This rearrangement joins TRBV5-1 to TRBJ2-7; 9 bases align to TRBD1. The CDR3 loop spans 15 amino acids. V lost 4 bases to trimming and J lost 2 bases; unmatched junction nucleotides: 7. The V gene's germline CDR1 is SGHRS and CDR2 YFSETQ. The CDR3 DNA is TGCGCCAGCAGCAGCACAGGGGGCCACCCCTACGAGCAGTACTTC. Protein product: CASSSTGGHPYEQYF. Combining the CDR3 with reference TRBV5-1 and TRBJ2-7 gives the whole variable domain KAGVTQTPRYLIKTRGQQVTLSCSPISGHRSVSWYQQTPGQGLQFLFEYFSETQRNKGNFPGRFSGRQFSNSRSEMNVSTLELGDSALYLCASSSTGGHPYEQYFGPGTRLTVT.

CDR3 nucleotides: TGTGCCAGCAGCTTAGTAGGGGATGGGGTCTACGAGCAGTACTTC. It is translated as CASSLVGDGVYEQYF. The genes are TRBV7-2 and TRBJ2-7; a weak D match, TRBD1 (5 bases). V lost 1 base to trimming and J lost 3 bases, with 13 bases between them. The V gene's germline CDR1 is SGHTA and CDR2 FQGNSA. The CDR3 is made up of 15 amino acids.

The chain couples TRBV29-1 to TRBJ2-2; weak D call: TRBD2 (5 bases). V lost 7 bases to trimming and J lost 6 bases, with 12 bases between them. Germline-derived CDR1 and CDR2 are SQVTM and ANQGSEA. The CDR3 covers 12 residues. The CDR3 DNA sequence: TGCAGCGCCCGGGAAGGGCCCGGGGAGCTGTTTTTT. It specifies CSAREGPGELFF.

This chain's CDR3 is CSVAPGTTYGYTF. CDR3 DNA: TGCAGCGTTGCCCCCGGGACCACCTATGGCTACACCTTC. The chain uses TRBV29-1 and TRBJ1-2, with a possible D match to TRBD1 (5 bases). The germline V gene encodes CDR1 SQVTM and CDR2 ANQGSEA. V lost 4 bases to trimming and J lost 4 bases, with 13 bases between them. The CDR3 is 13 amino acids.

The V and J genes are TRBV2 and TRBJ1-2; a possible D gene is TRBD1 (5 bases). The CDR3 contains 18 residues. In germline, CDR1 is SNHLY, CDR2 FYNNEI. V was trimmed by 0 bases and J by 8 bases, leaving 25 bases between them. As DNA, the CDR3 is TGTGCCAGCAGTGAAGCGCTTCAAAGGGGCGGCGGCTTTTGGGGCTACACCTTC. It yields the protein CASSEALQRGGGFWGYTF. Combining the CDR3 with reference TRBV2 and TRBJ1-2 gives the whole variable domain EPEVTQTPSHQVTQMGQEVILRCVPISNHLYFYWYRQILGQKVEFLVSFYNNEISEKSEIFDDQFSVERPDGSNFTLKIRSTKLEDSAMYFCASSEALQRGGGFWGYTFGSGTRLTVV.

The V call is TRBV7-3, the J call TRBJ2-7, with D perhaps matching TRBD1 (5 bases). The V and J ends lost 5 bases and 6 bases respectively, with 11 bases between them. The CDR3 consists of 12 residues. Germline CDR1 SGHTA, CDR2 FQGTGA. CDR3 residues: CASSPDGAEQYF. CDR3 DNA sequence: TGTGCCAGCAGCCCCGATGGGGCCGAGCAGTACTTC.

V gene TRBV5-4 combines with J gene TRBJ2-5; D possibly corresponds to TRBD2 (5 bases). The length of the CDR3 is 16 residues. Germline loops: CDR1 SGHNT, CDR2 YYREEE (reference sequence). V was cut by 4 bases and J by 2 bases, with 18 bases left in between. The CDR3 spells CASSPPTGIGQETQYF. The CDR3 nucleotides are TGTGCCAGCAGCCCCCCTACGGGAATTGGGCAAGAGACCCAGTACTTC.

Note on this clone: Other DNA sequences in the sample encode the same CDR3. CDR3: CASSVVQNTGELFF. The CDR3 DNA reads TGTGCCAGCAGCGTAGTGCAGAACACCGGGGAGCTGTTTTTT. This chain joins TRBV9 and TRBJ2-2; unclear D gene. CDR1 SGDLS and CDR2 YYNGEE come from the germline V gene. The CDR3 spans 14 residues. Trimming removed 0 bases from V and 1 base from J, with 4 bases in between.

The chain links TRBV5-5 to TRBJ2-7; the D gene is possibly TRBD2 (5 bases). Trimming cost V 4 bases and J 2 bases, with 16 bases left between them. CDR3 length equals 15 residues. CDR1 and CDR2 from the germline V gene are SGHKS and YYEKEE (reference sequence). The CDR3 nucleotides are TGTGCCAGCAGCCCGGTCAGCGGATATCCCTACGAGCAGTACTTC. It codes for CASSPVSGYPYEQYF.

The rearrangement uses TRBV5-1 and TRBJ2-1; 9 nucleotides match TRBD2. Losses at the gene ends were 0 bases for V and 1 base for J; bases not matched to a gene: 5. Germline-derived CDR1 and CDR2 are SGHRS and YFSETQ. This CDR3 is 17 amino acids long. The CDR3 region is CASSLALAGPSYNEQFF. CDR3 in DNA: TGCGCCAGCAGCTTGGCCCTAGCGGGACCTTCCTACAATGAGCAGTTCTTC.

This chain links TRBV5-4 with TRBJ1-2; maybe TRBD1 (5 bases). The CDR3 is 15 residues long. Trimming removed 1 base from V and 0 bases from J, with 10 bases in between. Germline V gene sequence: CDR1 SGHNT, CDR2 YYREEE (reference sequence). The CDR3 DNA follows: TGTGCCAGCAGCTTGATGGGGGAGGCTAACTATGGCTACACCTTC. As protein: CASSLMGEANYGYTF.

V is TRBV7-2 and J is TRBJ2-7; possible D gene TRBD1, 6 bases. Trimming left V 5 bases short and J 9 bases short, with 20 bases between. The CDR3 consists of 14 residues. Germline values: CDR1 SGHTA, CDR2 FQGNSA. CDR3: CASSPGTLFSGQYF. As DNA, the CDR3 is TGTGCCAGCAGCCCCGGGACACTTTTCTCTGGGCAGTACTTC.

The chain recombines TRBV27 with TRBJ2-2; no clear D gene. Germline V gene sequence: CDR1 MNHEY, CDR2 SMNVEV (reference sequence). The CDR3 sequence is 14 residues long. Trimming cost V 3 bases and J 1 base, with 6 bases left between them. The CDR3 here is CASSFGRNTGELFF. CDR3 coding DNA: TGTGCCAGCAGTTTTGGACGGAACACCGGGGAGCTGTTTTTT.

Comments on this clone: Additional DNA sequences in this sample encode the identical CDR3. This chain connects TRBV5-1 to TRBJ2-5; D not certain. CDR3 length equals 13 residues. V was trimmed by 0 bases and J by 0 bases, leaving 3 bases between them. Germline V gene sequence: CDR1 SGHRS, CDR2 YFSETQ. CDR3 loop: CASSLGNQETQYF. The CDR3 nucleotides read TGCGCCAGCAGCTTGGGCAACCAAGAGACCCAGTACTTC.